This paragraph reports one T cell receptor (beta chain). Its antigen remains unknown. CDR1 and CDR2 from the germline V gene are SGDLS and YYNGEE. V shed 4 bases, J shed 5 bases, and the junction held 12 bases outside the gene matches. The CDR3 consists of 15 residues. The time point is: newly diagnosed GD, antithyroid drugs for less than 3 months. RNA isolated from PBMCs was used to make the TCR library. Construction of the TCR beta libraries employed iRepertoire HTBI primers in conjunction with Arm-PCR of CDR3 regions. TCRdb independently ran MiXCR on the multiplex PCR reads; one entry per CDR3 protein. This sample has some 600,000 distinct CDR3 sequences, with approximately 16% found just once. These data originate in a study of regulatory T cells in long-lasting Graves disease. The study's findings and limits: Persistent disease showed a preference for TRBV28, TRBJ1-2 and TRBJ2-5. TCR diversity in persistent Graves' patients was below that of newly diagnosed ones.

These records were also assigned to another study, of T cells in Graves' hyperthyroidism and ophthalmopathy.

The sequence derives from a man younger than 30 with Graves disease. The rearrangement uses TRBV9 and TRBJ2-7; TRBD2 aligns across 7 bases. The material sequenced was peripheral blood mononuclear cells (PBMCs), taken at new diagnosis, from a patient treated with antithyroid drugs. CDR3 sequence reads: CASSPAGASANEQYF. CDR3 coding DNA: TGTGCCAGCAGCCCTGCGGGAGCCTCCGCCAACGAGCAGTACTTC. Together with reference TRBV9 and TRBJ2-7, the CDR3 gives the full variable domain: DSGVTQTPKHLITATGQRVTLRCSPRSGDLSVYWYQQSLDQGLQFLIQYYNGEERAKGNILERFSAQQFPDLHSELNLSSLELGDSALYFCASSPAGASANEQYFGPGTRLTVT.